This TCR beta chain was identified during a study of cytomegalovirus exposure and HLA in healthy donors. A word on this clone: What it binds is not known.

TCRdb's table, derived via immunoSEQ multiplex PCR, lists solely in-frame clones and lacks some. The sample includes about 160,000 clones, roughly 86% of them seen just once. Findings and caveats of the study: Most sequenced TCRs were rare (though some public TCRs occurred in many donors). A classifier reportedly called cytomegalovirus status with high sensitivity and specificity. First-cohort TCR clusters tended to co-occur in the 130 or so validation repertoires, a later analysis found. Cytomegalovirus-associated status was assigned to about 160 TCR beta chains.

V was clipped by 3 bases and J by 2 bases, with 7 bases between them. From germline, CDR1 is SQVTM and CDR2 ANQGSEA. The CDR3 extends over 13 amino acids. This receptor was obtained from a woman under 30 in good health and CMV-seropositive. This chain joins TRBV29-1 and TRBJ2-2; D gene ambiguous. The specimen sequenced was PBMCs. The CDR3 coding sequence is TGCAGCGTTGACTACAGAAACACCGGGGAGCTGTTTTTT. Translated, it gives CSVDYRNTGELFF.